The 21 T cell receptor beta chains presented below share a single source sample, sequenced in a study of T cell changes during pregnancy in multiple sclerosis. Sequencing used immunoSEQ multiplex PCR; TCRdb keeps in-frame clones, though not all of them. The sample holds fewer than 50,000 clones, approximately 94% seen once. The material sequenced was CD8+ T cells from peripheral blood mononuclear cells, taken before pregnancy. These receptors were taken from a female donor with multiple sclerosis, enrolled in a pregnancy study.

The gene calls are TRBV19 and TRBJ2-1; possibly TRBD1 for D (6 bases). CDR1 is LNHDA and CDR2 is SQIVND in the germline V gene (reference sequence). V dropped 3 bases and J dropped 6 bases, with 9 bases sitting between them. The length of the CDR3 is 13 residues. The CDR3 sequence is CASSILRGNEQFF. The CDR3 DNA is TGTGCCAGTAGTATTCTCAGGGGCAATGAGCAGTTCTTC.

This clone showed up just once. The chain has TRBV27 and TRBJ1-1, with 9 positions matching TRBD1. The CDR3 is 15 residues long. The V gene end was trimmed by 5 bases and the J gene end by 3 bases; junction bases not matched to a gene: 7. Germline V CDR1 and CDR2: MNHEY, SMNVEV (reference sequence). CDR3 residues: CASSHRGRSDTEAFF. The CDR3 coding sequence is TGTGCCAGCAGTCACAGGGGGCGTTCGGACACTGAAGCTTTCTTT.

The rearrangement links TRBV30 to TRBJ1-1; D is unresolved. The V end lost 0 bases, the J end lost 0 bases, and 8 bases lay between the germline ends. CDR3 length: 14 residues. Looked up from germline, CDR1 is GTSNPN and CDR2 is SVGIG (reference sequence). The CDR3 loop reads CAWSVTVMNTEAFF. CDR3 sequence (DNA): TGTGCCTGGAGTGTAACAGTCATGAACACTGAAGCTTTCTTT.

The V call is TRBV4-1, the J call TRBJ1-1, with D perhaps matching TRBD1 (6 bases). The germline V and J ends were trimmed by 4 bases and 0 bases, with 9 bases remaining between them. The CDR3 totals 14 residues. Germline CDR1 and CDR2: MGHRA and YSYEKL. The CDR3 is CASSPGVMNTEAFF. CDR3 nucleotides: TGCGCCAGCAGCCCAGGGGTGATGAACACTGAAGCTTTCTTT.

This chain joins TRBV7-6 and TRBJ2-1, with D maybe TRBD1 (5 bases). CDR3 length: 15 amino acids. Germline V lookup: CDR1 SGHVS, CDR2 FNYEAQ. V was pared by 8 bases and J by 2 bases, with 16 bases between. The CDR3 DNA reads as TGTGCCAGCGTACTGGATCAGGGCCCCTACAATGAGCAGTTCTTC. Translated, it gives CASVLDQGPYNEQFF.

V usage is TRBV6-4 and J usage is TRBJ2-7, with TRBD1 as a possible D gene (6 bases). CDR1 and CDR2 from the germline V gene are MRHNA and SNTAGT. V was pared by 6 bases and J by 0 bases, with 9 bases between. The CDR3 is made up of 13 amino acids. The CDR3 DNA reads TGTGCCAGCAGCCCGGGACACTCCTACGAGCAGTACTTC. It translates to CASSPGHSYEQYF.

This clone was detected only a few times. The chain has TRBV30 and TRBJ2-1, with D uncertain. CDR1 is GTSNPN, CDR2 SVGIG, per germline (reference sequence). The CDR3 has 8 residues. The CDR3 spells CASDEQFF. CDR3 in DNA: TGTGCATCCGATGAGCAGTTCTTC.

The gene calls are TRBV5-6 and TRBJ2-1; D uncertain. V was pared by 4 bases and J by 7 bases, with 9 bases between. The CDR3 runs to 12 residues. Germline values: CDR1 SGHDT, CDR2 YYEEEE. CDR3 protein: CASSTDWNEQFF. The CDR3 DNA sequence: TGTGCCAGCAGCACCGACTGGAATGAGCAGTTCTTC. Complete variable domain (other parts from reference TRBV5-6 and TRBJ2-1): DAGVTQSPTHLIKTRGQQVTLRCSPKSGHDTVSWYQQALGQGPQFIFQYYEEEERQRGNFPDRFSGHQFPNYSSELNVNALLLGDSALYLCASSTDWNEQFFGPGTRLTVL.

This clone has just one count. The chain couples TRBV2 to TRBJ2-7; possibly TRBD2 for D (5 bases). Germline V gives CDR1 SNHLY, CDR2 FYNNEI. The CDR3 is 12 residues long. V lost 6 bases, J lost 3 bases, and 9 bases lay in between. The DNA of the CDR3 is TGTGCCAGCAGGGACTCCTACTACGAGCAGTACTTC. The encoded protein is CASRDSYYEQYF.

The rearrangement uses TRBV27 and TRBJ2-1; 15 bases align to TRBD2. Germline V gene data show CDR1 as MNHEY and CDR2 as SMNVEV (reference sequence). The CDR3 totals 17 residues. Losses at the gene ends were 4 bases for V and 9 bases for J; bases not matched to a gene: 10. The CDR3 reads CASSSGLAGGPVVEQFF. The CDR3 bases are TGTGCCAGCAGTTCAGGACTAGCGGGAGGGCCGGTGGTTGAGCAGTTCTTC.

The gene calls are TRBV4-1 and TRBJ1-1; D gene uncertain. The V and J ends lost 4 bases and 7 bases respectively, with 13 bases between them. The germline gives CDR1 MGHRA, CDR2 YSYEKL. The CDR3 length is 13 residues. CDR3 coding DNA: TGCGCCAGCAGCCTCCCAGAGGCAGATGAAGCTTTCTTT. It is translated as CASSLPEADEAFF.

This clone has a single count. V usage is TRBV2 and J usage is TRBJ1-1; D unresolved. CDR1 SNHLY and CDR2 FYNNEI come from the germline V gene. The CDR3 spans 11 residues. Trimming removed 6 bases from V and 7 bases from J, with 9 bases in between. The CDR3 bases are TGTGCCAGCAGCCCCCGGAGTGAAGCTTTCTTT. This encodes CASSPRSEAFF.

The CDR3 region has the DNA TGTGCCAGCAGCCAAGACCAGGGGGTAGGGGCCAACGTCCTGACTTTC. Translated, it gives CASSQDQGVGANVLTF. The chain combines TRBV4-2 with TRBJ2-6, with TRBD1 identical over 7 bases. Trimming removed 0 bases from V and 4 bases from J; junction bases left unmatched: 3. The CDR3 contains 16 residues. Per germline, CDR1 LGHNA and CDR2 YNFKEQ.

The chain couples TRBV2 to TRBJ2-2, with TRBD1 matching over 7 bases. This CDR3 has 16 residues. Per germline, CDR1 SNHLY and CDR2 FYNNEI. Trimming cost V 3 bases and J 1 base; bases outside gene matches: 5. The CDR3 sequence is CASSDSAGGNTGELFF. CDR3 nucleotide sequence: TGTGCCAGCAGTGATTCGGCAGGGGGGAACACCGGGGAGCTGTTTTTT.

This chain links TRBV21-1 with TRBJ2-1; TRBD2, as called in the table, went unchecked against the DNA. TRBV21-1 represents a pseudogene. CDR3 length equals 15 residues. The CDR3 DNA is TGTGCCAGCAACCTACTTAGCGGGAGTAACAATGAGCAGTTCTTC. This encodes CASNLLSGSNNEQFF.

The rearrangement joins TRBV5-1 to TRBJ2-1; 11 positions match TRBD2. The junction had 6 bases not matched to a gene; V was cut back by 3 bases and J by 7 bases. Germline assignment: CDR1 SGHRS and CDR2 YFSETQ. The CDR3 extends over 15 amino acids. CDR3 in DNA: TGCGCCAGCAGCTCGGGACTAGCGGAATATAATGAGCAGTTCTTC. Amino acids: CASSSGLAEYNEQFF.

The V gene is TRBV6-1, the J gene TRBJ2-1; TRBD1 might be the D (6 bases). The V end lost 3 bases, the J end lost 9 bases, and 12 bases lay between the germline ends. This CDR3 region has 13 residues. Germline V gene data show CDR1 as MNHNS and CDR2 as SASEGT. CDR3 sequence (DNA): TGTGCCAGCAGTGACGCACAGGGTGTTGAGCAGTTCTTC. Translated, it gives CASSDAQGVEQFF.

The V and J genes are TRBV7-7 and TRBJ2-2; 9 nucleotides match TRBD2. Germline V lookup: CDR1 SSHAT, CDR2 FNYEAQ (reference sequence). CDR3 length equals 17 residues. Trimming removed 7 bases from V and 7 bases from J; junction bases left unmatched: 16. In DNA form, the CDR3 reads TGTGCCAGCACCCCGGGGGTCCTACTAGCGGGTGGCGGGGAGCTGTTTTTT. This sequence encodes CASTPGVLLAGGGELFF.

The genes are TRBV21-1 and TRBJ1-5. TRBV21-1 is marked as a pseudogene. The CDR3 runs to 17 residues. The chain's CDR3 is CASSKAISGGSNQPQHF. CDR3 nucleotide sequence: TGTGCCAGCAGCAAAGCCATCTCGGGGGGGAGCAATCAGCCCCAGCATTTT.

The chain links TRBV10-3 to TRBJ2-7; D possibly corresponds to TRBD2 (5 bases). V was clipped by 5 bases and J by 6 bases, with 8 bases between them. The CDR3 loop spans 11 amino acids. From germline, CDR1 is ENHRY and CDR2 SYGVKD. CDR3 in amino acids: CAISSGVEQYF. DNA of the CDR3: TGTGCCATCAGTTCCGGGGTCGAGCAGTACTTC.

V gene TRBV27 combines with J gene TRBJ2-4; possible D gene TRBD2, 5 bases. The germline CDR1 and CDR2 sequences are MNHEY and SMNVEV (reference sequence). Trimming stripped 5 bases from V and 1 base from J, with 9 bases between. The CDR3 is made up of 14 amino acids. The CDR3 protein is CASSPPSAKNIQYF. For the CDR3, the DNA is TGTGCCAGCAGTCCCCCTAGCGCCAAAAACATTCAGTACTTC.